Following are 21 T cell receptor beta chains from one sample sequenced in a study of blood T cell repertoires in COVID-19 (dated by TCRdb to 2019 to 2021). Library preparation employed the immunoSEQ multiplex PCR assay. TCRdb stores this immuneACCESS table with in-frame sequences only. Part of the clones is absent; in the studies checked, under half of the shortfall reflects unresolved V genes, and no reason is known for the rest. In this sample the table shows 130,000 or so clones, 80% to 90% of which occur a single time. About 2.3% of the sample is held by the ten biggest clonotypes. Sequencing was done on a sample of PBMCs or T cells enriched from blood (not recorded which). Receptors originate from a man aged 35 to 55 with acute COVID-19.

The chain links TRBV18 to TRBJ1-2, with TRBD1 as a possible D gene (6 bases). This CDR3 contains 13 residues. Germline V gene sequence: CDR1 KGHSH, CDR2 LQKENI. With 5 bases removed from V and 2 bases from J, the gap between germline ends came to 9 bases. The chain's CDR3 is CASSETGNYGYTF. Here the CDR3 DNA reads TGTGCCAGCTCAGAGACAGGAAACTATGGCTACACCTTC.

The CDR3 sequence: CASSLVGGGKHEQYF. CDR3 DNA: TGCGCCAGCAGCTTGGTCGGAGGTGGGAAGCACGAGCAGTACTTC. The genes are TRBV5-1 and TRBJ2-7; D may be TRBD2 (5 bases). This CDR3 spans 15 amino acids. CDR1 SGHRS and CDR2 YFSETQ come from the germline V gene. The V end lost 0 bases, the J end lost 5 bases, and 15 bases lay between the germline ends.

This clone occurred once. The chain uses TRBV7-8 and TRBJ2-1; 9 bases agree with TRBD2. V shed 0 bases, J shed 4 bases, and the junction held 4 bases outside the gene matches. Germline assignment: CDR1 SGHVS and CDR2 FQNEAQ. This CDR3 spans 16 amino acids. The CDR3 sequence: CASSLASSGDYNEQFF. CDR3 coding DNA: TGTGCCAGCAGCTTAGCATCTAGCGGGGATTACAATGAGCAGTTCTTC.

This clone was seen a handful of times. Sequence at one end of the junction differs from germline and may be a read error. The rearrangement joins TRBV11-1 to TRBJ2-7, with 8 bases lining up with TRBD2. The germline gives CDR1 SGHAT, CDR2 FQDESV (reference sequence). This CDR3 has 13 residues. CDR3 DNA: TGTGCCAGCAGCTTAGTTTCCGGGACTAGGAGCAACTTC. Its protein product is CASSLVSGTRSNF.

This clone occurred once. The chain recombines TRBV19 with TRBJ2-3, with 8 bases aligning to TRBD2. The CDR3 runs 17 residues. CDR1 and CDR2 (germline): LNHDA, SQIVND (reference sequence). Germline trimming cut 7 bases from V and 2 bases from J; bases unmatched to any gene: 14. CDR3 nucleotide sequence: TGTGCCAGTACACGCGAGGGCGGGGGGACCCACACAGATACGCAGTATTTT. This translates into CASTREGGGTHTDTQYF.

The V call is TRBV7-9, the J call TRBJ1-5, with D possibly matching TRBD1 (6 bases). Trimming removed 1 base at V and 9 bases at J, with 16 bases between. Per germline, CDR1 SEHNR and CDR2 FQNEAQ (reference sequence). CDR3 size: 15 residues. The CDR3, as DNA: TGTGCCAGCAGCTTAGGGCAGGGGTATCCAGGGCCCCAGCATTTT. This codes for CASSLGQGYPGPQHF.

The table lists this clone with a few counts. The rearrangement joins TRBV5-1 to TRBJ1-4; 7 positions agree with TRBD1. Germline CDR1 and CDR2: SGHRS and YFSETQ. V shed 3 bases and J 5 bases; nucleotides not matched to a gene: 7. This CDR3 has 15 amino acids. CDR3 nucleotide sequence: TGCGCCAGCAGCTCGACAGGGCCCTCAAATGAAAAACTGTTTTTT. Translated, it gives CASSSTGPSNEKLFF.

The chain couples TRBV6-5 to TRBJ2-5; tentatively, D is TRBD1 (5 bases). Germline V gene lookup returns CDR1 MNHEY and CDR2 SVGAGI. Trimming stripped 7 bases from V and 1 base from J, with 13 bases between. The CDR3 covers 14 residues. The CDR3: CASKRGNGQETQYF. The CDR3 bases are TGTGCCAGCAAAAGGGGAAATGGCCAAGAGACCCAGTACTTC.

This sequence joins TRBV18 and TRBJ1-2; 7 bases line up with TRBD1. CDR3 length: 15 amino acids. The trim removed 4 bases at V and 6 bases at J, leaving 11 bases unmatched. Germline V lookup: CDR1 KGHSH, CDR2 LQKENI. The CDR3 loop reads CASSQGGTDFNGYTF. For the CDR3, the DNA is TGTGCCAGCTCACAAGGTGGGACAGATTTTAATGGCTACACCTTC.

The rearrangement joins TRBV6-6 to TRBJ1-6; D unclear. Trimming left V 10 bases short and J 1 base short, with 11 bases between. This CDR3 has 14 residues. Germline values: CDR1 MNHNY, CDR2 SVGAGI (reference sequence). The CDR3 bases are TGTGCCATCCGTCGTGAGTCCTATAATTCACCCCTCCACTTT. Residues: CAIRRESYNSPLHF.

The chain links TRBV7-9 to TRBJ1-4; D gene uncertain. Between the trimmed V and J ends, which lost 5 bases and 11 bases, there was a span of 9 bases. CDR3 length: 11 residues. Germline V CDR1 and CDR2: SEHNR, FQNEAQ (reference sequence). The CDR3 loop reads CASSRAEKLFF. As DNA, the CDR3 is TGTGCCAGCAGCAGGGCGGAGAAACTGTTTTTT.

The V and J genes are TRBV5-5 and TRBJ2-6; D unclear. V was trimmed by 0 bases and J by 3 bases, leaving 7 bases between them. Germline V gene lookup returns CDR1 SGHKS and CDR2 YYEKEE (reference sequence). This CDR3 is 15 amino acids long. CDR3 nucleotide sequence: TGTGCCAGCAGCTTGGGAGGAATTGGGGCCAACGTCCTGACTTTC. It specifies CASSLGGIGANVLTF.

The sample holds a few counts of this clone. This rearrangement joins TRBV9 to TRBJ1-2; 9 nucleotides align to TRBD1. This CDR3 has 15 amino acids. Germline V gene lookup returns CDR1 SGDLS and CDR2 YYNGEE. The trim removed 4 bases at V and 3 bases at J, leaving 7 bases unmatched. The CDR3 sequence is CASSSLDRGDYGYTF. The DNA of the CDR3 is TGTGCCAGCAGCTCCCTGGACAGGGGAGACTATGGCTACACCTTC.

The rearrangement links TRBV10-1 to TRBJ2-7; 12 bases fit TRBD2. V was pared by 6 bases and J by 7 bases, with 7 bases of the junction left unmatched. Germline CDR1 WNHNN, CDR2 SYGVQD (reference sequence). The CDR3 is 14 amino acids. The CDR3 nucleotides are TGCGCCAGCAGCACTAGCGGGGGGCCGGGGGAGCAGTACTTC. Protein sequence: CASSTSGGPGEQYF.

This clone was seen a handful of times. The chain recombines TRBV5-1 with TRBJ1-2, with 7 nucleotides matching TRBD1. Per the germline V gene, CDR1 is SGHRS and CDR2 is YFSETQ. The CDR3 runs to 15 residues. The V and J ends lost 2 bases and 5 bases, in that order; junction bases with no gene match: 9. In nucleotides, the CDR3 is TGCGCCAGCAGCTTAACAGGGGTTGTCGAATATGGCTACACCTTC. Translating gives CASSLTGVVEYGYTF.

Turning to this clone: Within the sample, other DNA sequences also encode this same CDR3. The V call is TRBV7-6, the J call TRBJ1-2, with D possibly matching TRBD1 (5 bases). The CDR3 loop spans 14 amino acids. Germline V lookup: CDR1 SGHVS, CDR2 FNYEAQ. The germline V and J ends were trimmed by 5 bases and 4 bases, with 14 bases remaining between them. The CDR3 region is CASSPPGGGYGYTF. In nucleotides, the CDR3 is TGTGCCAGCAGCCCTCCGGGGGGGGGCTATGGCTACACCTTC. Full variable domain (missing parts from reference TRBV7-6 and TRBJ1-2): GAGVSQSPRYKVTKRGQDVALRCDPISGHVSLYWYRQALGQGPEFLTYFNYEAQQDKSGLPNDRFSAERPEGSISTLTIQRTEQRDSAMYRCASSPPGGGYGYTFGSGTRLTVV.

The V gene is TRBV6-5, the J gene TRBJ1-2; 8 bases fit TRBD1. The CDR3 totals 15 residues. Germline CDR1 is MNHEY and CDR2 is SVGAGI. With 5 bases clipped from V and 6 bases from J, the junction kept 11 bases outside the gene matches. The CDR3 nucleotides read TGTGCCAGCAGTAATCCGGACAGGGCTAGTGATGGCTACACCTTC. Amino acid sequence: CASSNPDRASDGYTF.

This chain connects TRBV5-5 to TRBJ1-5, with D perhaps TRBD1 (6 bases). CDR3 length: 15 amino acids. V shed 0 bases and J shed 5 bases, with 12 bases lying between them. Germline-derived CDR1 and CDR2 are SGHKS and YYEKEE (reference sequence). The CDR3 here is CASSLGSGGDQPQHF. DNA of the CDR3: TGTGCCAGCAGCTTGGGGTCGGGGGGCGATCAGCCCCAGCATTTT.

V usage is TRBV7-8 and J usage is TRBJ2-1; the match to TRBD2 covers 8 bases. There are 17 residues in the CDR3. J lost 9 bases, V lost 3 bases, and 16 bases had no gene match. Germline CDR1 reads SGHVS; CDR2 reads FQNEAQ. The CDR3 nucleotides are TGTGCCAGCAGCTTTCCCGGTGGGAGCGGGGGAGGTGTTGAGCAGTTCTTC. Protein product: CASSFPGGSGGGVEQFF. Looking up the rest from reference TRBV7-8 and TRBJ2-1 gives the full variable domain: GAGVSQSPRYKVAKRGQDVALRCDPISGHVSLFWYQQALGQGPEFLTYFQNEAQLDKSGLPSDRFFAERPEGSVSTLKIQRTQQEDSAVYLCASSFPGGSGGGVEQFFGPGTRLTVL.

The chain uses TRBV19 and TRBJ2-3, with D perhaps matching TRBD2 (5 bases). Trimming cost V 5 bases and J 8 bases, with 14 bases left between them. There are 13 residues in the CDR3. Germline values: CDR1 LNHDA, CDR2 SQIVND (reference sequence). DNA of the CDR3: TGTGCCAGTAGTGGAGCGAGCGCGGGTACGCAGTATTTT. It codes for CASSGASAGTQYF.

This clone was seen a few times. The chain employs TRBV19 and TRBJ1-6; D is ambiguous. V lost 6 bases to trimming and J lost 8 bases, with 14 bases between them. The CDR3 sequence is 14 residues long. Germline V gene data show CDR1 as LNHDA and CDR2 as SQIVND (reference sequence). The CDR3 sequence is CASRDDWWDSPLHF. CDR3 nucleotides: TGTGCCAGTAGGGATGACTGGTGGGATTCACCCCTCCACTTT.